Below are 20 T cell receptor beta chains sequenced from a single sample in a study of T cells in Graves' hyperthyroidism and ophthalmopathy (dated by TCRdb to the late 2010s). Receptor libraries were prepared by multiplex PCR. The sample was run on an Illumina HiSeq 2000. The TCR beta CDR3 regions were amplified from the RNA transcripts. A first-round RT-PCR of the TCR CDR3 used the HTBI primer set with the Qiagen OneStep RT-PCR kit. TCRdb trimmed the raw reads at Q25, called clones with MiXCR and kept productive beta chains. Each CDR3 protein appears once, grouped with its most common genes and DNA. The sample table records roughly 650,000 distinct CDR3 sequences; 16% of these occur just once. Roughly 3.4% of the sample is held by the ten biggest clonotypes. Sequences were obtained from blood. The receptors shown here come from a woman aged 35 to 49 with Graves' ophthalmopathy.

This clonotype was detected a few times. The rearrangement uses TRBV18 and TRBJ1-1; D ambiguous. Germline V gives CDR1 KGHSH, CDR2 LQKENI. This CDR3 region has 14 residues. V was clipped by 0 bases and J by 1 base, with 6 bases between them. The CDR3 coding sequence is TGTGCCAGCTCACCACCGAGACAGAACACTGAAGCTTTCTTT. This encodes CASSPPRQNTEAFF.

There are a few counts of this clonotype. The rearrangement joins TRBV10-3 to TRBJ2-7; the match to TRBD1 covers 9 bases. Germline lookup yields CDR1 ENHRY and CDR2 SYGVKD. With 8 bases clipped from V and 3 bases from J, the junction kept 8 bases outside the gene matches. The length of the CDR3 is 14 residues. The CDR3 region is CAIWEGQGGYEQYF. CDR3 DNA: TGTGCCATCTGGGAGGGACAGGGAGGCTACGAGCAGTACTTC.

This clonotype has a count of ten or more. The chain combines TRBV2 with TRBJ2-3; no clear D. V was clipped by 3 bases and J by 4 bases, with 11 bases between them. The CDR3 runs 14 residues. Per the germline V gene, CDR1 is SNHLY and CDR2 is FYNNEI. The CDR3 DNA follows: TGTGCCAGCAGTGAGGGCTTATCTTCAGATACGCAGTATTTT. Translated: CASSEGLSSDTQYF.

This clonotype was observed at least ten times. The rearrangement links TRBV6-5 to TRBJ1-5; no clear D. Deletions cut 2 bases from V and 4 bases from J, with 6 bases between. This CDR3 has 13 residues. Germline V lookup: CDR1 MNHEY, CDR2 SVGAGI. CDR3 bases: TGTGCCAGCAGTTACGATCCGAATCAGCCCCAGCATTTT. It yields the protein CASSYDPNQPQHF.

This clonotype was seen a few times. This chain links TRBV19 with TRBJ2-7; the D gene is possibly TRBD1 (6 bases). The ends were cut back, 5 bases at V and 5 bases at J, with 16 bases in the middle. In germline, CDR1 is LNHDA, CDR2 SQIVND (reference sequence). This CDR3 spans 14 amino acids. In DNA form, the CDR3 reads TGTGCCAGTAGTCCCGCAGGGGTGATGGACGAGCAGTACTTC. This encodes CASSPAGVMDEQYF.

Only a few counts were recorded for this clonotype. A junction end diverges from the germline sequence, so it may reflect a read error. The chain couples TRBV27 to TRBJ2-1; possibly TRBD1 or TRBD2 for D (5 bases each). This CDR3 comprises 17 residues. In germline, CDR1 is MNHEY, CDR2 SMNVEV (reference sequence). The CDR3 loop reads CASSFGLGREWVREQSF. DNA of the CDR3: TGTGCCAGCAGTTTTGGGCTCGGCAGGGAGTGGGTTCGAGAGCAGTCCTTC.

This clonotype was observed many times. The V and J genes are TRBV28 and TRBJ2-3, with D unclear. Trimming left V 7 bases short and J 2 bases short, with 7 bases between. The CDR3 contains 12 residues. Germline V gives CDR1 MDHEN, CDR2 SYDVKM. CDR3 residues: CASNQITDTQYF. For the CDR3, the DNA is TGTGCCAGCAACCAAATCACAGATACGCAGTATTTT. Using reference TRBV28 and TRBJ2-3 for the parts outside the CDR3, the full variable domain is DVKVTQSSRYLVKRTGEKVFLECVQDMDHENMFWYRQDPGLGLRLIYFSYDVKMKEKGDIPEGYSVSREKKERFSLILESASTNQTSMYLCASNQITDTQYFGPGTRLTVL.

This clonotype has at least ten counts. V is TRBV30 and J is TRBJ1-2, with unresolved D. Looked up from germline, CDR1 is GTSNPN and CDR2 is SVGIG (reference sequence). The CDR3 loop spans 11 amino acids. V dropped 2 bases and J dropped 8 bases, with 9 bases sitting between them. The CDR3 sequence is CAWSPGEGYTF. The CDR3 region has the DNA TGTGCCTGGAGTCCTGGAGAGGGCTACACCTTC.

This clonotype has a count of ten or more. The chain has TRBV12-3 or TRBV12-4 and TRBJ1-2; D possibly corresponds to TRBD1 (5 bases). Trimming removed 3 bases at V and 4 bases at J, with 15 bases between. There are 15 residues in the CDR3. Written as DNA, the CDR3 is TGTGCCAGCAGTTTTACGGCAGGGATTGGCTATGGCTACACCTTC. Residues: CASSFTAGIGYGYTF.

This clonotype was seen at least ten times. The chain has TRBV4-1 and TRBJ1-1, with D maybe TRBD1 (6 bases). CDR1 and CDR2 from the germline V gene are MGHRA and YSYEKL. The V end was cut by 6 bases, the J end by 2 bases, with 10 bases between. The CDR3 has 13 amino acids. The chain's CDR3 is CASRKQGNTEAFF. CDR3 bases: TGCGCCAGCAGAAAACAGGGTAACACTGAAGCTTTCTTT.

CDR3 DNA: TGTGCCAGCAGTTACGTCCAGGCCTACGAGCAGTACTTC. This encodes CASSYVQAYEQYF. The chain links TRBV6-5 to TRBJ2-7; D is unresolved. The CDR3 covers 13 residues. Germline loops: CDR1 MNHEY, CDR2 SVGAGI. V shed 2 bases and J shed 2 bases, with 7 bases lying between them.

J is TRBJ2-3 and V is TRBV18; no reliable D call. In germline, CDR1 is KGHSH, CDR2 LQKENI. V lost 4 bases and J lost 0, with 8 bases in between. This CDR3 comprises 14 residues. The CDR3 protein is CASSQSASTDTQYF. CDR3 DNA sequence: TGTGCCAGCTCACAGTCGGCTAGCACAGATACGCAGTATTTT.

The sample holds many counts of this clonotype. The rearrangement uses TRBV6-1 and TRBJ2-3; D is ambiguous. The CDR3 covers 15 residues. The V end was cut by 3 bases, the J end by 2 bases, with 12 bases between. Germline V gene data show CDR1 as MNHNS and CDR2 as SASEGT. The CDR3 is CASSEGHAPTDTQYF. In DNA form, the CDR3 reads TGTGCCAGCAGTGAGGGCCACGCGCCCACAGATACGCAGTATTTT.

This clonotype was observed at least ten times. V gene TRBV28 combines with J gene TRBJ2-1; D may be TRBD1 or TRBD2 (5 bases each). V was cut by 4 bases and J by 9 bases, with 22 bases left in between. The CDR3 sequence is 16 residues long. Germline-derived CDR1 and CDR2 are MDHEN and SYDVKM. CDR3 protein: CASSSGPLRTGTEQFF. The CDR3 bases are TGTGCCAGCAGTTCCGGGCCCCTACGGACCGGGACTGAGCAGTTCTTC.

This chain uses TRBV18 with TRBJ2-6; D might be TRBD1 (6 bases). The CDR3 runs to 15 residues. V lost 6 bases to trimming and J lost 2 bases, with 11 bases between them. In germline, CDR1 is KGHSH, CDR2 LQKENI. The CDR3 DNA reads as TGTGCCAGCTCCCGACAGGACGCTGGGGCCAACGTCCTGACTTTC. This encodes CASSRQDAGANVLTF.

Details on this clonotype: A much bigger clone sits one base away, suggesting this may be a read error. The gene calls are TRBV6-1 and TRBJ2-5; D gene ambiguous. The CDR3 covers 14 residues. The germline V and J ends were trimmed by 4 bases and 1 base, with 10 bases remaining between them. Germline values: CDR1 MNHNS, CDR2 SASEGT. The CDR3 DNA reads TGTGCCAGCAGTGGGGCAGGTGCCCAAGAGACCCAGTACTTC. This codes for CASSGAGAQETQYF.

The chain has TRBV25-1 and TRBJ2-3; 7 bases are shared with TRBD1. The CDR3 consists of 18 residues. V lost 2 bases to trimming and J lost 0 bases; unmatched junction nucleotides: 11. The germline V gene encodes CDR1 MGHDK and CDR2 SYGVNS. CDR3 loop: CASSEPLDRDGSTDTQYF. The CDR3 nucleotides are TGTGCCAGCAGTGAACCCCTTGACAGGGACGGGAGCACAGATACGCAGTATTTT. Combining the CDR3 with reference TRBV25-1 and TRBJ2-3 gives the whole variable domain EADIYQTPRYLVIGTGKKITLECSQTMGHDKMYWYQQDPGMELHLIHYSYGVNSTEKGDLSSESTVSRIRTEHFPLTLESARPSHTSQYLCASSEPLDRDGSTDTQYFGPGTRLTVL.

J is TRBJ1-2 and V is TRBV5-6, with TRBD1 as a possible D gene (6 bases). CDR3 length: 14 residues. Germline V gene sequence: CDR1 SGHDT, CDR2 YYEEEE. Trimming took 5 bases from V and 5 from J, leaving 16 bases between them. CDR3 in amino acids: CASSSPGGRYGYTF. The CDR3 DNA reads as TGTGCCAGCAGTTCTCCGGGGGGCCGATATGGCTACACCTTC.

The chain has TRBV10-3 and TRBJ1-1; 8 bases match TRBD1. The junction had 10 bases not matched to a gene; V was cut back by 6 bases and J by 4 bases. This CDR3 has 15 residues. In germline, CDR1 is ENHRY, CDR2 SYGVKD. The CDR3 protein is CAIRDREAGGTEAFF. Here the CDR3 DNA reads TGTGCCATCAGGGACAGGGAGGCGGGGGGCACTGAAGCTTTCTTT.

This chain links TRBV11-2 with TRBJ1-6; D is ambiguous. The germline V gene has CDR1 SGHAT and CDR2 FQNNGV. V was trimmed by 1 base and J by 8 bases, leaving 9 bases between them. This CDR3 contains 14 residues. Here the CDR3 reads CASSLVHADSPLHF. The CDR3 DNA is TGTGCCAGCAGCTTAGTCCATGCGGATTCACCCCTCCACTTT.